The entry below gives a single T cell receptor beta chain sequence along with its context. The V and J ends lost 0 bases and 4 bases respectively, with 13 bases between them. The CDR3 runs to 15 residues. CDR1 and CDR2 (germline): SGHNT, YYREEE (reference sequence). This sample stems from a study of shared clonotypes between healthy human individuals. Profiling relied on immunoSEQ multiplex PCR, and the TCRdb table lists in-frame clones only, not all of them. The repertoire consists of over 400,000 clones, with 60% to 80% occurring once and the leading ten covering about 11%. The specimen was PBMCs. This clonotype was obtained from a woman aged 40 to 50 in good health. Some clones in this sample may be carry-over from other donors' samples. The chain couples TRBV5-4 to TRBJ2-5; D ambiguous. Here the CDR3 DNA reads TGTGCCAGCAGCTTGGGGGCGCCCCCGGGAGAGACCCAGTACTTC. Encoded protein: CASSLGAPPGETQYF.